The 5 T cell receptor beta chains given below trace back to one sample, sequenced in a study of cytomegalovirus exposure and HLA in healthy donors. The PCR ran on 60 Vbeta and 13 Jbeta primers. Here immunoSEQ multiplex PCR was the method, and the copy in TCRdb shows in-frame clones only, minus some. Among approximately 120,000 clones, just under 70% were seen once, and the ten largest hold 5.4%. The material sequenced was PBMCs. All receptors derive from a woman in her 70s in good health and CMV-seropositive.

J is TRBJ2-7 and V is TRBV27; TRBD2 matches at 10 bases. V lost 6 bases to trimming and J lost 2 bases; unmatched junction nucleotides: 10. This CDR3 region has 16 residues. Looked up from germline, CDR1 is MNHEY and CDR2 is SMNVEV (reference sequence). In DNA, the CDR3 is TGTGCCAGCAGCCGCCTACTAGCGGGGTCCCCCTACGAGCAGTACTTC. It is translated as CASSRLLAGSPYEQYF.

The chain joins TRBV11-1 to TRBJ2-7, with 7 bases fitting TRBD1. J lost 2 bases, V lost 5 bases, and 6 bases had no gene match. Germline V gene lookup returns CDR1 SGHAT and CDR2 FQDESV (reference sequence). The CDR3 loop spans 14 amino acids. The CDR3 coding sequence is TGTGCCAGCAGCAATTCGGGACAGACCTACGAGCAGTACTTC. As protein: CASSNSGQTYEQYF.

The table lists this clone with a few counts. The rearrangement links TRBV25-1 to TRBJ2-7; D perhaps matches TRBD1 (6 bases). Trimming cost V 6 bases and J 3 bases, with 15 bases left between them. The CDR3 sequence is 14 residues long. Germline values: CDR1 MGHDK, CDR2 SYGVNS. In DNA, the CDR3 is TGTGCCAGCAGCACCCCGGGACACAACTACGAGCAGTACTTC. Its translation: CASSTPGHNYEQYF.

This clone appeared once. The CDR3 loop is CASSLLAGGTYNEQFF. The CDR3 DNA reads as TGTGCCAGCAGCTTATTAGCGGGGGGGACTTACAATGAGCAGTTCTTC. The chain links TRBV7-2 to TRBJ2-1; TRBD2 matches 11 bases. The CDR3 extends over 16 amino acids. In germline, CDR1 is SGHTA, CDR2 FQGNSA. The junction had 4 bases not matched to a gene; V was cut back by 2 bases and J by 4 bases.

This clone was recorded only once. The chain uses TRBV2 and TRBJ2-7, with D tentatively TRBD1 (7 bases). This CDR3 spans 14 amino acids. Trimming removed 8 bases at V and 4 bases at J, with 18 bases between. Germline V gene lookup returns CDR1 SNHLY and CDR2 FYNNEI. DNA for the CDR3: TGTGCCAGCGGGGGGACAGCCTCTGGGTACGAGCAGTACTTC. This encodes CASGGTASGYEQYF.